These 2 T cell receptor beta chains came from one sample sequenced in a study of blood T cells in healthy people across ages. Next came a second PCR, run for roughly 6 to 11 cycles, which used a sample-barcoded 5' primer along with a J-beta primer mix. TCRdb passed the 5' RACE reads through MiXCR, listing each CDR3 protein once. Among roughly 1,500,000 distinct CDR3 sequences listed, 40% to 50% were seen once. The sample comprised blood. Every receptor here comes from a woman aged 18-29 years in good health.

The V gene is TRBV7-6, the J gene TRBJ2-3; D uncertain. The CDR3 runs to 16 residues. CDR1 and CDR2 from the germline V gene are SGHVS and FNYEAQ. V lost 8 bases, J lost 0 bases, and 18 bases lay in between. The CDR3 nucleotides are TGTGCCAGCCTGCACCCCCAGCAGAAAAGCACAGATACGCAGTATTTT. This translates into CASLHPQQKSTDTQYF. The whole variable domain, filled in from reference TRBV7-6 and TRBJ2-3, reads GAGVSQSPRYKVTKRGQDVALRCDPISGHVSLYWYRQALGQGPEFLTYFNYEAQQDKSGLPNDRFSAERPEGSISTLTIQRTEQRDSAMYRCASLHPQQKSTDTQYFGPGTRLTVL.

The chain has TRBV13 and TRBJ2-3, with 12 bases fitting TRBD2. V was clipped by 5 bases and J by 4 bases; unmatched bases: 7. The germline V gene encodes CDR1 PRHDT and CDR2 FYEKMQ (reference sequence). The CDR3 runs 16 residues. The CDR3 protein is CASSDRTSGDADTQYF. Written as DNA, the CDR3 is TGTGCCAGCAGCGATAGGACTAGCGGGGATGCAGATACGCAGTATTTT. The entire variable domain, with the rest obtained from reference TRBV13 and TRBJ2-3, is as follows: AAGVIQSPRHLIKEKRETATLKCYPIPRHDTVYWYQQGPGQDPQFLISFYEKMQSDKGSIPDRFSAQQFSDYHSELNMSSLELGDSALYFCASSDRTSGDADTQYFGPGTRLTVL.